This T cell receptor (beta chain) was recorded in a study of cytomegalovirus exposure and HLA in healthy donors (dated by TCRdb to the late 2010s). Regarding the complete study: In an earlier analysis of roughly 590 of the donors, 276 Gb of sequence data and some 120 million unique TCR beta sequences from about 190 million T cells were reported. Among approximately 370 genotyped donors of the cohort, an average of around 220,000 unique TCR beta nucleotide sequences was sequenced per donor, of which 15% to 20% were non-productive. High-throughput TCR immunosequencing, statistical association of individual TCRs with disease status, and machine learning were combined to predict cytomegalovirus infection status. In addition to the first cohort of 666 subjects, a separate validation cohort of approximately 130 different subjects was used. The study aimed to test whether cataloging public T cell receptors could reveal signatures of past pathogen exposure. Roughly 5 DR-DQ haplotypes were handled as single units for association and clustering, since linkage in the cohort was strong. Alongside the repertoire data, information on donor age, sex, ethnicity and CMV serostatus was compiled. The number of donors typed differed by locus, with 629-630 for A, B, C, DRB1 and DQB1, around 500 for DQA1, 600 to 610 for DPA1, and approximately 470 for DPB1. A later analysis re-examined previously published TCR beta repertoires from more than 650 donors and added high-resolution HLA genotyping to investigate patterns of TCR occurrence. The study used immunosequencing to profile the T cell repertoires of around 600 subjects and linked those repertoires to cytomegalovirus serostatus. Of the roughly 400 genotyped donors, roughly 80% were placed in the genetic ancestry cluster associated with self-reported Caucasian donors. Approximately 330 gigabases of sequencing data and around 80 million unique TCR sequences made up an early release that covered roughly 670 HLA-typed donors. To decide whether each TCR beta V gene segment behaved as functional or pseudogenic, an earlier analysis of some 580 of the donors relied on high-throughput TCR beta sequencing. A later genetic analysis took genome-wide SNP genotypes for about 55% of the roughly 670 donors and used that subset as a discovery cohort. HLA typing covered class I and class II loci at four-digit resolution. Rather than drawing on any new phenotypic data, the later analysis identified candidate immune exposures from TCR beta sequences and the way those sequences occurred across donors. Every discovery cohort repertoire had been produced on one sequencing platform.

Receptor libraries were prepared by the immunoSEQ multiplex PCR assay. For the multiplex PCR, a mixture combining 60 forward primers for TCR Vbeta segments and 13 reverse primers for TCR Jbeta segments was used. Amplification of the CDR3 region of rearranged TCR beta genes was performed with a multiplex PCR assay on genomic DNA. On the Illumina HiSeq System, the amplified TCR beta libraries were sequenced as 87-base-pair reads. The study's own analysis went as follows. In a later analysis, some 80 million unique TCR beta chains were counted across the approximately 620 repertoires, and roughly 11 million of these chains were shared by at least two donors. Raw reads were error-corrected and collapsed into unique sequences by a nearest-neighbor algorithm in which closely related sequences were merged to remove PCR and sequencing errors. V, D and J gene segments were assigned by aligning CDR3 sequences to IMGT reference sequences. For a sequence to be retained, a match of at least six nucleotides was required to both a V gene segment and a J gene segment. Rearrangements were called productive when the CDR3 lacked stop codons and stayed in frame with V and J; all others were non-productive. Following IMGT convention, CDR3 was defined as the stretch from the second conserved V-encoded cysteine to the conserved J-encoded phenylalanine. The earlier analysis of approximately 500 of the donors excluded sequences that lacked an unambiguous match to a single V gene segment. An earlier analysis of 450 to 650 of the donors called V segments functional above 56.7% productive rearrangements and segregating when the between-donor standard deviation exceeded 5%. To diagnose cytomegalovirus status from the catalog of TCR beta chain sequences, a statistical classification framework was built. In a later analysis, V and J genes were assigned by comparing TCR nucleotide sequences against IMGT/GENE-DB human TR gene sequences. The TCRdist pipeline was used in a later analysis to assign CDR3 sequences and most-parsimonious VDJ recombination scenarios. In a later analysis, each TCR beta chain was defined by its CDR3 amino acid sequence together with its V-gene family, and reads lacking a unique V-gene family were excluded. A later analysis removed several hundred highly shared, low-generation-probability nucleotide sequences to deal with suspected cross-contamination and a sequencing artifact. For each public chain, a later analysis derived a clonal expansion index from normalized ranks of inferred template counts within each repertoire. A later analysis computed generation probabilities with a VDJ recombination model fitted to out-of-frame rearrangements, and checked the results against IGoR. In a later analysis, TCR-TCR, TCR-HLA and TCR-CMV co-occurrence was scored with hypergeometric tests, and a repertoire-size bias correction was applied to TCR pairs. To estimate false discovery rates, a later analysis permuted the HLA or CMV assignments 20 times. A later analysis grouped co-occurring TCRs with DBSCAN, adding TCRdist sequence similarity when clustering within HLA-allele-positive subsets. Repertoires with fewer than 30,000 or more than 120,000 public chains, plus five repertoires with anomalous nucleotide sharing, were excluded from co-occurrence clustering. The table was pulled from immuneACCESS by TCRdb, which kept in-frame rearrangements only. Such tables lose some clones; where checked, under half of the loss comes from unresolved V genes, and the rest has no known cause. The V and J calls and the clone size are those of that table, but D and trimming were determined from the DNA. Within this sample are around 100,000 clones, with 60% to 80% of them counted one time only. The ten largest make up around a fifth of the sample.

In its sample, this clone was seen once. This clone's antigen is unknown. It has no much larger one-base neighbor in the sample; base qualities were not kept. In the germline V gene (reference sequence), CDR1 corresponds to SGHKS and CDR2 to YYEKEE. The CDR3, from cysteine to phenylalanine, totals 15 residues. Only CDR3 DNA is held: 45 bases, read in frame from base 1. A distance of 13 bases separates the germline ends of V and J, which lose 3 bases and 4 bases respectively. Results and caveats for the whole study, not just this receptor: In a later analysis, HLA-associated TCR beta chains showed more clonal expansion and lower generation probabilities than non-associated chains that were equally common. Linkage disequilibrium might explain the correlated functional status among segregating V segments, but an unknown experimental factor could not be excluded. In a later genetic analysis, fewer N-insertions in productive TCRs were reported among donors in an Asian-associated ancestry cluster than the approximately 710-donor mean. The earlier analysis of some 560 of the donors excluded some 15 rarely observed V segments, including chromosome 9 orphons, because counts were too low. A group of highly shared sequence variants was considered likely to be a technical artifact of the sequencing pipeline. Sequencing depth was assumed to be roughly uniform across donors in the presence/absence analyses, though that assumption may not hold. The cohort was sequenced for TCR beta chains only, and without alpha or paired-chain data the features that could be detected were limited. In a later analysis, most CMV-associated TCR beta chains were found to appear HLA-restricted, with HLA associations seemingly driven largely by CMV exposure. Across donors, most TCR sequences were observed very rarely, whereas some public TCRs were present in many individuals. A later genetic analysis associated a missense DCLRE1C variant with V-gene and J-gene trimming of TCR beta chains, and an independent cohort replicated the association. In the study, approximately 150 TCR beta chains were listed as associated with cytomegalovirus. According to a later analysis, parvovirus B19, influenza, CMV and Epstein-Barr virus appeared linked to several top co-occurrence clusters. The classifier was reported to diagnose cytomegalovirus status with high specificity and sensitivity in both the original cohort and the validation cohort. Some IMGT-functional V segments, including TRBV6-2 and TRBV6-3, could not be distinguished by the 87-base-pair reads and were therefore excluded. According to a later analysis, TCR association rates differed among HLA loci, with DRB1 alleles showing the most associated TCRs and HLA-C alleles showing the fewest. Strong co-occurrence of HLA alleles, especially DR and DQ, made assigning TCR associations to individual alleles difficult. A later analysis associated around 16,000 TCR beta sequences with specific HLA alleles at a false discovery rate of 0.05. A further reported finding was that TCR beta sequences accurately predicted the HLA-A and HLA-B alleles for most subjects in the first cohort. Because some donors lacked HLA typing at each locus, the association tests relied only on the typed subset. A few of the identified cytomegalovirus-associated TCR beta chains were confirmed in vitro to be specific for cytomegalovirus antigens. According to the authors, the approach could potentially be generalized to other disease states and immunological phenotypes. In an earlier analysis of under 600 of the donors, most TCR beta V segments were observed in productive rearrangements about 90% or about 30% of the time, broadly matching IMGT annotations. CMV serostatus was the only immune exposure information available for the cohort.

In total, fewer than 750 healthy bone marrow donors made up the cohort. At the time of sampling, every cohort member was nominally healthy, though immune exposures that went unrecorded were likely present. The donor was CMV seropositive and belonged to the group of around 300 seropositive cohort members. A peripheral blood sample was collected from each donor, and TCR beta sequencing was performed on peripheral blood mononuclear cells. Genomic DNA extraction from the blood cell samples was performed with the Qiagen DNeasy Blood Extraction Kit. Sequencing was carried out using PBMCs. Rearrangement joined TRBV5-5 to TRBJ2-2; the D region possibly corresponds to TRBD2 (5 bases align). The origin of this receptor is a woman aged 55-70 years in good health and CMV-seropositive. The CDR3 corresponds to CASSSAPRGTGELFF. The nucleotides are TGTGCCAGCAGCTCTGCCCCCCGGGGCACCGGGGAGCTGTTTTTT.